This TCR beta chain was profiled in a study of tumor-infiltrating lymphocytes in localized non-small cell lung cancer. General study results and limits: No link was found between tumor T-cell fraction and recurrence-free survival.

Comment on this clone: Antigen specificity is unknown.

Clones were read by immunoSEQ multiplex PCR, and TCRdb kept only the in-frame ones, dropping some. The table records approximately 10,000 clones, roughly 89% of them present only once. From germline, CDR1 is SQVTM and CDR2 ANQGSEA. V gave up 4 bases and J gave up 3 bases; unmatched junction bases: 4. The CDR3 consists of 15 residues. The sequenced material came from lung tumor tissue. This TCR came from a human donor with non-small cell lung cancer. J is TRBJ2-1 and V is TRBV29-1; TRBD2 aligns across 12 bases. CDR3: CSVGTSGGFYNEQFF. The CDR3 coding sequence is TGCAGCGTTGGTACTAGCGGGGGGTTCTACAATGAGCAGTTCTTC.